Following are 19 T cell receptor beta chains from one sample sequenced in a study of PD-L1 blockade in urothelial cancer. Time point specified: peripheral blood 6 weeks after treatment start. Produced via immunoSEQ multiplex PCR; TCRdb's table is partial and in-frame only. The sample shows around 38,000 clones, approximately 86% of them seen only once. The specimen was PBMCs, collected around atezolizumab (anti-PD-L1) treatment. These receptors all come from a man in his sixties with urothelial cancer.

CDR3 sequence (DNA): TGCAGCGTTGGTACCACTAGACAAGAGACCCAGTACTTC. This translates into CSVGTTRQETQYF. The V and J genes are TRBV29-1 and TRBJ2-5, with D perhaps matching TRBD2 (5 bases). This CDR3 spans 13 amino acids. Germline V gives CDR1 SQVTM, CDR2 ANQGSEA. The V end was cut by 4 bases, the J end by 2 bases, with 11 bases between. Supplemented by reference TRBV29-1 and TRBJ2-5, the full variable domain reads SAVISQKPSRDICQRGTSLTIQCQVDSQVTMMFWYRQQPGQSLTLIATANQGSEATYESGFVIDKFPISRPNLTFSTLTVSNMSPEDSSIYLCSVGTTRQETQYFGPGTRLLVL.

V is TRBV19 and J is TRBJ2-6, with TRBD1 matching 7 bases. After removal of 4 bases from V and 2 bases from J, the junction contained 17 bases not matched to a gene. The CDR3 is 20 amino acids. Per germline, CDR1 LNHDA and CDR2 SQIVND (reference sequence). The CDR3 loop is CASSSLLLLTGTAGANVLTF. The CDR3, as DNA: TGTGCCAGTAGTAGCCTCCTCTTATTGACAGGGACGGCTGGGGCCAACGTCCTGACTTTC.

The gene calls are TRBV12-5 and TRBJ2-4, with D possibly TRBD1 on 5 matching bases. Per the germline V gene, CDR1 is LGHNT and CDR2 is FRNRAP. V lost 5 bases to trimming and J lost 5 bases, with 13 bases between them. The CDR3 runs to 14 residues. CDR3 coding DNA: TGTGCTAGTGGTCACGCGCAGGGCCAAAACATTCAGTACTTC. It yields the protein CASGHAQGQNIQYF. The full variable domain, rest sourced from reference TRBV12-5 and TRBJ2-4, is DARVTQTPRHKVTEMGQEVTMRCQPILGHNTVFWYRQTMMQGLELLAYFRNRAPLDDSGMPKDRFSAEMPDATLATLKIQPSEPRDSAVYFCASGHAQGQNIQYFGAGTRLSVL.

The chain couples TRBV12-5 to TRBJ2-1; 13 bases match TRBD2. The CDR3 covers 22 residues. With 0 bases clipped from V and 2 bases from J, the junction kept 16 bases outside the gene matches. The V gene's germline CDR1 is LGHNT and CDR2 FRNRAP. The chain's CDR3 is CASGLVQRWELAGGSTYNEQFF. CDR3 sequence (DNA): TGTGCTAGTGGTTTGGTACAACGGTGGGAACTAGCGGGAGGGAGTACCTACAATGAGCAGTTCTTC.

V gene TRBV5-1 combines with J gene TRBJ2-2; the D gene is possibly TRBD1 (5 bases). The germline V gene has CDR1 SGHRS and CDR2 YFSETQ. The germline V and J ends were trimmed by 6 bases and 5 bases, with 17 bases remaining between them. The CDR3 has 15 residues. The CDR3: CASNQRQGGTGELFF. The CDR3 nucleotides are TGCGCCAGCAACCAAAGGCAGGGTGGGACCGGGGAGCTGTTTTTT.

The J gene is TRBJ1-2, the V gene TRBV2, with 8 positions matching TRBD1. The CDR3 length is 14 residues. Looked up from germline, CDR1 is SNHLY and CDR2 is FYNNEI. The V and J ends lost 6 bases and 1 base, in that order; junction bases with no gene match: 4. The CDR3 is CASSSRGLNYGYTF. CDR3 DNA sequence: TGTGCCAGCAGCTCCAGGGGGCTTAACTATGGCTACACCTTC.

This chain connects TRBV28 to TRBJ2-2, with a tentative D call TRBD1 (5 bases). Per germline, CDR1 MDHEN and CDR2 SYDVKM. Trimming shortened V by 7 bases and J by 4 bases, and 10 bases separated the two germline ends. The CDR3 extends over 13 amino acids. The CDR3 DNA follows: TGTGCCAGCAAGGTCAGGGTCACCGGGGAGCTGTTTTTT. Amino acids: CASKVRVTGELFF.

The V gene is TRBV25-1, the J gene TRBJ1-4; TRBD1 matches 9 bases. This CDR3 has 14 amino acids. Germline CDR1 is MGHDK and CDR2 is SYGVNS. The V gene end was trimmed by 4 bases and the J gene end by 6 bases; junction bases not matched to a gene: 3. The CDR3 region is CASSADRGDEKLFF. The CDR3, as DNA: TGTGCCAGCAGTGCGGACAGGGGAGATGAAAAACTGTTTTTT. Full variable domain (remainder filled in from reference TRBV25-1 and TRBJ1-4): EADIYQTPRYLVIGTGKKITLECSQTMGHDKMYWYQQDPGMELHLIHYSYGVNSTEKGDLSSESTVSRIRTEHFPLTLESARPSHTSQYLCASSADRGDEKLFFGSGTQLSVL.

This clone has just one count. The V and J genes are TRBV5-1 and TRBJ1-2; possible D gene TRBD1, 6 bases. The germline V gene encodes CDR1 SGHRS and CDR2 YFSETQ. V was cut by 2 bases and J by 7 bases, with 18 bases left in between. The CDR3 extends over 15 amino acids. The CDR3 DNA reads as TGCGCCAGCAGCTTAGATTTAACAGGGATCGCTGGCTACACCTTC. This gives the protein CASSLDLTGIAGYTF.

The rearrangement uses TRBV4-2 and TRBJ2-3, with 7 nucleotides matching TRBD2. From germline, CDR1 is LGHNA and CDR2 YNFKEQ. This CDR3 is built from 16 residues. V shed 1 base and J 2 bases; nucleotides not matched to a gene: 6. CDR3 amino acids: CASSQVGGRATDTQYF. The DNA of the CDR3 is TGTGCCAGCAGCCAAGTCGGTGGGAGGGCCACAGATACGCAGTATTTT.

The chain combines TRBV20-1 with TRBJ1-4; D not certain. Per germline, CDR1 DFQATT and CDR2 SNEGSKA (reference sequence). The CDR3 runs to 11 residues. Trimming removed 6 bases at V and 5 bases at J, with 7 bases between. In nucleotides, the CDR3 is TGCAGTGCCGGCAGGAATGAAAAACTGTTTTTT. Encoded protein: CSAGRNEKLFF.

This clone was seen a single time. The chain employs TRBV7-2 and TRBJ1-1; 8 nucleotides agree with TRBD1. The germline V gene encodes CDR1 SGHTA and CDR2 FQGNSA. The CDR3 consists of 15 residues. Trimming took 1 base from V and 0 from J; bases not matched to a gene: 1. The CDR3: CASSLGTGMNTEAFF. The CDR3 nucleotides read TGTGCCAGCAGCTTAGGGACAGGGATGAACACTGAAGCTTTCTTT. Full variable domain (outside the CDR3, taken from reference TRBV7-2 and TRBJ1-1): GAGVSQSPSNKVTEKGKDVELRCDPISGHTALYWYRQSLGQGLEFLIYFQGNSAPDKSGLPSDRFSAERTGGSVSTLTIQRTQQEDSAVYLCASSLGTGMNTEAFFGQGTRLTVV.

The chain couples TRBV2 to TRBJ2-1; 14 nucleotides match TRBD2. Unmatched junction bases numbered 8, after V lost 10 bases and J lost 6 bases. CDR3 length: 15 residues. Germline CDR1 is SNHLY and CDR2 is FYNNEI. CDR3 amino acids: CATTFGTSGSNEQFF. The CDR3 region has the DNA TGTGCCACCACCTTCGGGACTAGCGGGAGCAATGAGCAGTTCTTC.

V is TRBV19 and J is TRBJ1-2; D call uncertain. Germline CDR1 reads LNHDA; CDR2 reads SQIVND (reference sequence). Trimming stripped 6 bases from V and 5 bases from J, with 13 bases between. CDR3 length: 13 amino acids. The CDR3 nucleotides read TGTGCCAGTAGGCAACTATCAAGATATGGCTACACCTTC. Its protein product is CASRQLSRYGYTF.

This clone showed up just once. The chain uses TRBV25-1 and TRBJ2-7, with TRBD1 matching 7 bases. Per germline, CDR1 MGHDK and CDR2 SYGVNS. The CDR3 consists of 14 residues. Unmatched junction bases numbered 10, after V lost 5 bases and J lost 6 bases. CDR3 residues: CASSNTGDLGEQYF. DNA for the CDR3: TGTGCCAGCAGTAACACAGGGGATTTGGGCGAGCAGTACTTC.

CDR3 protein: CAWSVMGRAGTEAFF. The DNA of the CDR3 is TGTGCCTGGAGTGTAATGGGCAGGGCTGGCACTGAAGCTTTCTTT. V is TRBV30 and J is TRBJ1-1, with D perhaps matching TRBD1 (5 bases). Trimming removed 0 bases from V and 4 bases from J, with 15 bases in between. CDR3 length equals 15 residues. The germline gives CDR1 GTSNPN, CDR2 SVGIG (reference sequence).

The chain is built from TRBV5-1 and TRBJ2-5, with 12 bases matching TRBD2. The CDR3 covers 18 residues. Germline V gene data show CDR1 as SGHRS and CDR2 as YFSETQ. J lost 4 bases, V lost 0 bases, and 10 bases had no gene match. The CDR3 nucleotides are TGCGCCAGCAGCTTGGCCGCGCTAGCGGGAGGGCCATCAGAGACCCAGTACTTC. Its translation: CASSLAALAGGPSETQYF.

The chain links TRBV28 to TRBJ1-2; D may be TRBD1 (6 bases). The CDR3 runs to 13 residues. Germline CDR1 MDHEN, CDR2 SYDVKM. With 4 bases removed from V and 5 bases from J, the gap between germline ends came to 11 bases. CDR3: CASSSAGTYGYTF. The CDR3 nucleotides read TGTGCCAGCAGTTCAGCAGGGACATATGGCTACACCTTC.

This clone was counted a single time. The V gene is TRBV27, the J gene TRBJ2-1; 9 bases map to TRBD2. There are 16 residues in the CDR3. V trimming: 2 bases; J trimming: 3 bases; junction bases outside the gene matches: 5. CDR1 is MNHEY and CDR2 is SMNVEV in the germline V gene (reference sequence). The CDR3 nucleotides are TGTGCCAGCAGTTTAATTTGGACTAGCGTCTACAATGAGCAGTTCTTC. Translating it yields CASSLIWTSVYNEQFF.